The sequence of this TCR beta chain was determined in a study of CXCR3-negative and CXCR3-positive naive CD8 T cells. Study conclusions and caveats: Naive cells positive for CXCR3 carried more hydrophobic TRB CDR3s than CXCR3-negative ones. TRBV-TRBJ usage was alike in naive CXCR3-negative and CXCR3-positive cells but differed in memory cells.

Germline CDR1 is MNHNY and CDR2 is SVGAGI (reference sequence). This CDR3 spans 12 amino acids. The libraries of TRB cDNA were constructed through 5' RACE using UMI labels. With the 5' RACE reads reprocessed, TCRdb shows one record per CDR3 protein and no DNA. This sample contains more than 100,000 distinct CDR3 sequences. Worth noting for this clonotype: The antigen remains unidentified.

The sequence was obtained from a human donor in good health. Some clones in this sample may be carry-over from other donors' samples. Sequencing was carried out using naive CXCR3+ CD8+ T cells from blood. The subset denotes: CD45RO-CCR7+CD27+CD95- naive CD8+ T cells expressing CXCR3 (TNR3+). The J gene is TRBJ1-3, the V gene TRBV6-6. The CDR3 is CASIQSGNTIYF.